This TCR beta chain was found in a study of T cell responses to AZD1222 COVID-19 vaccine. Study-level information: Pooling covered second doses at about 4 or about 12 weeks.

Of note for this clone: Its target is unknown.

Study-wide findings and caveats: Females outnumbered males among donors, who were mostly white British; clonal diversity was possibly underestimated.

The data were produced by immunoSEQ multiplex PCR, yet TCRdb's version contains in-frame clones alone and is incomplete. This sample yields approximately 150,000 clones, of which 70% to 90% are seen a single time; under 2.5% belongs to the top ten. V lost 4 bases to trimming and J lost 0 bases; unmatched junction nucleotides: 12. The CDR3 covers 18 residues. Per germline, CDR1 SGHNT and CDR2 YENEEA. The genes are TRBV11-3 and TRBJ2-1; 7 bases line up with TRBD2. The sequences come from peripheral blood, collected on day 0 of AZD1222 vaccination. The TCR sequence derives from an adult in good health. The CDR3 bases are TGTGCCAGCAGCTCCTCCGCGGGTAGCGGGTTCTCCTACAATGAGCAGTTCTTC. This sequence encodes CASSSSAGSGFSYNEQFF.